The 2 T cell receptor beta chains in this list originate from one sample, sequenced in a study of blood T cell repertoires in COVID-19. This table comes from immunoSEQ multiplex PCR, and its TCRdb copy is limited to in-frame clones, with some not included. The repertoire consists of roughly 250,000 clones, with roughly 84% occurring once and the leading ten covering more than 0.75%. The sequencing input was peripheral blood. The source is a man aged 35-49 years with acute or convalescent COVID-19.

The chain employs TRBV6-5 and TRBJ1-2; D uncertain. This CDR3 comprises 13 residues. V dropped 8 bases and J dropped 3 bases, with 13 bases sitting between them. CDR1 and CDR2 from the germline V gene are MNHEY and SVGAGI. The CDR3 sequence: CASREAAHYGYTF. In DNA form, the CDR3 reads TGTGCCAGCCGCGAGGCAGCTCACTATGGCTACACCTTC.

The chain is built from TRBV2 and TRBJ1-2, with no clear D. The ends were cut back, 10 bases at V and 1 base at J, with 13 bases in the middle. From germline, CDR1 is SNHLY and CDR2 FYNNEI. The CDR3 length is 13 residues. CDR3 in DNA: TGTGCCATCGAGACACAGAGTAACTATGGCTACACCTTC. Translated, it gives CAIETQSNYGYTF.